A single sample gave rise to the 25 T cell receptor beta chains below, sequenced in a study of PD-1 blockade in classical Hodgkin lymphoma. The time point is: cycle 4 day 1 (C4D1), after 6 weeks of nivolumab. Patients all relapsed after autologous stem cell transplantation, and there was variation in brentuximab vedotin exposure. Only in-frame clones appear in the TCRdb table, and some are missing; sequencing was by immunoSEQ multiplex PCR. The table has about 47,000 clones, more than 75% seen once. The sequencing used peripheral blood mononuclear cells (PBMCs), collected before the fourth cycle of nivolumab. The receptors were sampled from a human donor with classical Hodgkin lymphoma.

The chain combines TRBV18 with TRBJ2-5, with no clear D. This CDR3 region has 12 residues. The germline V and J ends were trimmed by 6 bases and 1 base, with 6 bases remaining between them. Germline lookup yields CDR1 KGHSH and CDR2 LQKENI. DNA for the CDR3: TGTGCCAGCTCCGTCTCCCAAGAGACCCAGTACTTC. It encodes CASSVSQETQYF.

The rearrangement uses TRBV5-8 and TRBJ1-2; D not certain. The CDR3 is 19 residues long. V gave up 3 bases and J gave up 1 base, with 25 bases separating them. The germline CDR1 and CDR2 sequences are SGHTS and YDEGEE. The CDR3 sequence is CASSSPTGPPYPINYGYTF. The CDR3 region has the DNA TGTGCCAGCAGCTCACCAACCGGTCCGCCATACCCCATTAACTATGGCTACACCTTC.

The chain carries TRBV2 and TRBJ2-1; 9 positions agree with TRBD2. The CDR3 covers 17 residues. Germline CDR1 reads SNHLY; CDR2 reads FYNNEI. Unmatched junction bases numbered 15, after V lost 3 bases and J lost 9 bases. The CDR3 spells CASSDGGPSGTSGEQFF. CDR3 nucleotides: TGTGCCAGCAGTGACGGGGGCCCTAGCGGGACCAGCGGTGAGCAGTTCTTC.

This clone showed up just a few times. This rearrangement joins TRBV9 to TRBJ1-2; possibly TRBD1 for D (6 bases). CDR1 is SGDLS and CDR2 is YYNGEE in the germline V gene. Trimming shortened V by 0 bases and J by 2 bases, and 11 bases separated the two germline ends. The CDR3 extends over 15 amino acids. The CDR3 DNA sequence: TGTGCCAGCAGCGTAGAGGGGACACTCAACTATGGCTACACCTTC. Its protein product is CASSVEGTLNYGYTF.

V usage is TRBV19 and J usage is TRBJ1-1; maybe TRBD1 (5 bases). The germline CDR1 and CDR2 sequences are LNHDA and SQIVND (reference sequence). CDR3 length: 15 amino acids. Trimming cost V 7 bases and J 0 bases, with 15 bases left between them. The CDR3 reads CASTNLGGLNTEAFF. The CDR3 DNA reads TGTGCCAGTACGAACCTCGGGGGTCTGAACACTGAAGCTTTCTTT.

The genes are TRBV5-4 and TRBJ2-1, with 9 bases lining up with TRBD2. The CDR3 runs 15 residues. The V gene's germline CDR1 is SGHNT and CDR2 YYREEE (reference sequence). The V segment lost 2 bases and the J segment 5 bases; nucleotides outside the gene matches: 5. The CDR3 sequence is CASSFGLAGHNEQFF. In DNA form, the CDR3 reads TGTGCCAGCAGCTTCGGTCTAGCGGGACACAATGAGCAGTTCTTC.

V usage is TRBV6-5 and J usage is TRBJ2-7, with TRBD2 matching over 9 bases. The CDR3 covers 16 residues. Germline values: CDR1 MNHEY, CDR2 SVGAGI. The V gene end was trimmed by 0 bases and the J gene end by 5 bases; junction bases not matched to a gene: 8. This CDR3 is CASSYSGRGGPNEQYF. The CDR3 DNA reads TGTGCCAGCAGTTACTCGGGGCGGGGGGGACCCAACGAGCAGTACTTC.

This chain uses TRBV29-1 with TRBJ2-5, with D perhaps matching TRBD2 (6 bases). This CDR3 is 13 amino acids long. V was trimmed by 8 bases and J by 1 base, leaving 14 bases between them. Per germline, CDR1 SQVTM and CDR2 ANQGSEA. The CDR3 region is CSTTSIRQETQYF. CDR3 nucleotides: TGCAGCACGACTAGTATCCGCCAAGAGACCCAGTACTTC.

The chain has TRBV7-9 and TRBJ2-2; weak D call: TRBD1 (5 bases). This CDR3 is built from 13 residues. Germline loops: CDR1 SEHNR, CDR2 FQNEAQ (reference sequence). Deletions cut 3 bases from V and 4 bases from J, with 6 bases between. The CDR3 loop reads CASSLTATGELFF. CDR3 in DNA: TGTGCCAGCAGCTTGACAGCCACCGGGGAGCTGTTTTTT.

This clone was recorded a few times. CDR3 in DNA: TGTGCCAGCAGCCAAGCCATCATGGGTCATGAGACCCAGTACTTC. Protein: CASSQAIMGHETQYF. The rearrangement uses TRBV14 and TRBJ2-5; D is uncertain. Looked up from germline, CDR1 is SGHDN and CDR2 is FVKESK. The CDR3 consists of 15 residues. V gave up 1 base and J gave up 5 bases, with 14 bases separating them.

The chain has TRBV19 and TRBJ1-2, with a possible D match to TRBD1 (5 bases). The germline CDR1 and CDR2 sequences are LNHDA and SQIVND (reference sequence). The CDR3 consists of 12 residues. The V end lost 4 bases, the J end lost 5 bases, and 8 bases lay between the germline ends. The CDR3 reads CASSSQGYGYTF. The CDR3 DNA follows: TGTGCCAGTAGTAGTCAGGGTTATGGCTACACCTTC.

CDR3 nucleotides: TGTGCCAGCAGCCCAAGCAGATATCTCAACGAGCAGTACTTC. It translates to CASSPSRYLNEQYF. The chain recombines TRBV9 with TRBJ2-7; D unclear. CDR3 size: 14 residues. Trimming took off 4 bases at V and 5 bases at J, with 16 bases between the two ends. Germline V CDR1 and CDR2: SGDLS, YYNGEE.

The chain recombines TRBV5-1 with TRBJ2-3; D remains unclear. This CDR3 contains 18 residues. CDR1 and CDR2 (germline): SGHRS, YFSETQ. V lost 2 bases to trimming and J lost 1 base, with 20 bases between them. In DNA, the CDR3 is TGCGCCAGCAGCTTAAATCGGGCTCGGCTCCTCCGCACAGATACGCAGTATTTT. Protein: CASSLNRARLLRTDTQYF.

In this sample, this clone turned up a few times. J is TRBJ2-2 and V is TRBV5-4; 8 positions match TRBD2. Germline V gene sequence: CDR1 SGHNT, CDR2 YYREEE (reference sequence). The CDR3 is 13 residues long. The V and J ends lost 7 bases and 7 bases, in that order; junction bases with no gene match: 6. The CDR3 region is CASREGRVGELFF. DNA of the CDR3: TGTGCCAGCCGGGAGGGAAGGGTCGGGGAGCTGTTTTTT.

Here the CDR3 reads CASSVKVAADTQYF. CDR3 nucleotide sequence: TGTGCCAGCAGCGTAAAGGTAGCGGCAGATACGCAGTATTTT. This chain joins TRBV9 and TRBJ2-3; TRBD2 might be the D (6 bases). The V gene's germline CDR1 is SGDLS and CDR2 YYNGEE. CDR3 length: 14 residues. V gave up 1 base and J gave up 4 bases, with 10 bases separating them.

This clone was recorded a few times. The chain carries TRBV5-1 and TRBJ1-6; a possible D gene is TRBD1 (5 bases). CDR3 length: 16 residues. V lost 0 bases and J lost 10, with 17 bases in between. CDR1 and CDR2 (germline): SGHRS, YFSETQ. The CDR3 reads CASSLVTGRVGSPLHF. The CDR3 DNA reads TGCGCCAGCAGCTTGGTTACCGGCAGGGTAGGATCACCCCTCCACTTT. Looking up the rest from reference TRBV5-1 and TRBJ1-6 gives the full variable domain: KAGVTQTPRYLIKTRGQQVTLSCSPISGHRSVSWYQQTPGQGLQFLFEYFSETQRNKGNFPGRFSGRQFSNSRSEMNVSTLELGDSALYLCASSLVTGRVGSPLHFGNGTRLTVT.

This chain joins TRBV5-1 and TRBJ1-1, with D possibly being TRBD1 (5 bases). The germline CDR1 and CDR2 sequences are SGHRS and YFSETQ. V dropped 6 bases and J dropped 2 bases, with 11 bases sitting between them. CDR3 size: 13 residues. The CDR3 sequence: CASNDRGNTEAFF. The CDR3 DNA is TGCGCCAGCAATGACAGAGGAAACACTGAAGCTTTCTTT.

The chain uses TRBV10-3 and TRBJ2-3, with D possibly being TRBD1 or TRBD2 (5 bases each). Germline CDR1 and CDR2: ENHRY and SYGVKD. Trimming left V 0 bases short and J 7 bases short, with 8 bases between. This CDR3 is built from 13 residues. CDR3 DNA sequence: TGTGCCATCAGTGAGTCTGGGGGAAATACGCAGTATTTT. Protein: CAISESGGNTQYF.

The chain couples TRBV2 to TRBJ2-5; 7 nucleotides match TRBD1. The length of the CDR3 is 13 residues. The trim removed 2 bases at V and 4 bases at J, leaving 1 base unmatched. Germline V gene data show CDR1 as SNHLY and CDR2 as FYNNEI. The CDR3, as DNA: TGTGCCAGCAGTGAACGGACAGGAGAGACCCAGTACTTC. Amino acid sequence: CASSERTGETQYF.

This sequence joins TRBV19 and TRBJ2-2, with 7 bases aligning to TRBD2. J lost 6 bases, V lost 5 bases, and 3 bases had no gene match. The CDR3 is 13 residues long. The germline V gene has CDR1 LNHDA and CDR2 SQIVND (reference sequence). Here the CDR3 reads CASSWTRAGELFF. The CDR3 DNA is TGTGCCAGTAGTTGGACTAGGGCCGGGGAGCTGTTTTTT.

The sample holds one count of this clone. CDR3 loop: CASSLSGTVAYEQYF. The CDR3 nucleotides read TGTGCCAGCAGTTTATCGGGGACAGTAGCCTACGAGCAGTACTTC. The rearrangement uses TRBV27 and TRBJ2-7; 7 bases agree with TRBD1. The CDR3 totals 15 residues. J lost 2 bases, V lost 0 bases, and 4 bases had no gene match. From germline, CDR1 is MNHEY and CDR2 SMNVEV (reference sequence).

The gene calls are TRBV28 and TRBJ1-1, with 7 bases lining up with TRBD1. Germline V gene lookup returns CDR1 MDHEN and CDR2 SYDVKM. J gave up 1 base and V 2 bases, and 7 bases lay outside the gene matches. This CDR3 has 16 residues. CDR3 DNA sequence: TGTGCCAGCAGTTTAAACAGGGGAAGTGGGAACACTGAAGCTTTCTTT. Translated: CASSLNRGSGNTEAFF.

The V and J genes are TRBV19 and TRBJ2-5; D gene ambiguous. This CDR3 contains 13 residues. The V gene's germline CDR1 is LNHDA and CDR2 SQIVND (reference sequence). Trimming removed 3 bases at V and 7 bases at J, with 12 bases between. The CDR3: CASSIEYLGTQYF. CDR3 nucleotide sequence: TGTGCCAGTAGTATTGAATACTTGGGGACCCAGTACTTC.

This sequence joins TRBV4-1 and TRBJ2-5, with D perhaps TRBD2 (5 bases). CDR1 and CDR2 (germline): MGHRA, YSYEKL. The CDR3 has 16 amino acids. Trimming cost V 4 bases and J 1 base, with 16 bases left between them. The CDR3 here is CASSRTFSRVQETQYF. The CDR3 DNA reads as TGCGCCAGCAGCCGTACTTTCTCGCGGGTCCAAGAGACCCAGTACTTC.

Only one count was recorded for this clone. The CDR3 DNA reads TGTGCCAGCAGTTTAGGAGCGGGACAGCTCCCGGGCCAAGAGACCCAGTACTTC. It yields the protein CASSLGAGQLPGQETQYF. This sequence joins TRBV27 and TRBJ2-5; perhaps D is TRBD1 or TRBD2 (7 bases each). Trimming pared 2 bases from V and 1 base from J, leaving 20 bases between. The CDR3 sequence is 18 residues long. Germline V gene lookup returns CDR1 MNHEY and CDR2 SMNVEV (reference sequence).